This T cell receptor beta chain was found in a study of cytomegalovirus exposure and HLA in healthy donors. This clone has just a few counts. Its specificity is unknown. The CDR3 is 15 amino acids. Trimming removed 8 bases from V and 4 bases from J, with 18 bases in between. Germline loops: CDR1 MNHEY, CDR2 SVGAGI. Points from the study as a whole: About 90% or about 30% of the time was how often most TCR beta V segments were productive, according to an earlier analysis.

Vbeta (60) and Jbeta (13) primers were used in the PCR. Sequenced by immunoSEQ multiplex PCR; TCRdb stores in-frame clones only, minus some. The repertoire consists of about 140,000 clones, with roughly 76% occurring once and the leading ten covering around 1.4%. Input material: PBMCs. The V and J genes are TRBV6-5 and TRBJ1-5; D possibly corresponds to TRBD1 (5 bases). This clonotype was sampled from a woman aged 40 to 55 in good health and CMV-seronegative. This chain's CDR3 is CASGPVGQLNQPQHF. CDR3 bases: TGTGCCAGCGGGCCTGTGGGGCAGCTGAATCAGCCCCAGCATTTT.